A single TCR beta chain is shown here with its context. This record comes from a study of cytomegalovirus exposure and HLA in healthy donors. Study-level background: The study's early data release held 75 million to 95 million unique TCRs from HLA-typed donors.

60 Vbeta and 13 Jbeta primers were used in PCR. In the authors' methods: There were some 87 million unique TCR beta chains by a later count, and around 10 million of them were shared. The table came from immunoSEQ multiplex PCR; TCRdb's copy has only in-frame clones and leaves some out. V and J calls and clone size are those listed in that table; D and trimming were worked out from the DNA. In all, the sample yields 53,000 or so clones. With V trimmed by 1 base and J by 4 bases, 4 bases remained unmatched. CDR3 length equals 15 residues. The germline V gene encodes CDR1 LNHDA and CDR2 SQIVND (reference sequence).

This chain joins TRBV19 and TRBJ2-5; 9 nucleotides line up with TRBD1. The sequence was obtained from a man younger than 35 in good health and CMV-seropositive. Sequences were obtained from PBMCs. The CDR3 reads CASSIAPTGGETQYF. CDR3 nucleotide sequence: TGTGCCAGTAGTATAGCCCCGACAGGGGGAGAGACCCAGTACTTC.